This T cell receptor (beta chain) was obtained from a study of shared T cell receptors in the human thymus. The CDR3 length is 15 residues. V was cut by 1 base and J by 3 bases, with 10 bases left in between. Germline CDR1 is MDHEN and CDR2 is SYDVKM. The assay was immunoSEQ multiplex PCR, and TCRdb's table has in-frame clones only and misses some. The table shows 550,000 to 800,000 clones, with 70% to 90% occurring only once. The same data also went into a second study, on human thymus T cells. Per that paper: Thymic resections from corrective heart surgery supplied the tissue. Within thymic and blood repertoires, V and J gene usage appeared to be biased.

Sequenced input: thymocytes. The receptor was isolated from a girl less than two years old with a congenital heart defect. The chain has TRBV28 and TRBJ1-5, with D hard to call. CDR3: CASSLFSGPNQPQHF. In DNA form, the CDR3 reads TGTGCCAGCAGTTTATTTTCAGGCCCCAATCAGCCCCAGCATTTT.